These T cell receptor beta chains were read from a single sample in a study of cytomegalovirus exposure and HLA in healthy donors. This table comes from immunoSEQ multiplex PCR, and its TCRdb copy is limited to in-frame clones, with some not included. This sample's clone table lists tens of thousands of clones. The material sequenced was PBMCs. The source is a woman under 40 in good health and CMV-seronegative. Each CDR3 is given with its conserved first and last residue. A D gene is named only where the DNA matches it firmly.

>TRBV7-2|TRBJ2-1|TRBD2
TGTGCCAGCACCCTACAGCCACCTAGACTAGCATTCGATGAGCAGTTCTTC
CASTLQPPRLAFDEQFF
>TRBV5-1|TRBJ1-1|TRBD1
TGCGCCAGCAGCTGGGGACAGGAGGGCGCAGCTTTCTTT
CASSWGQEGAAFF
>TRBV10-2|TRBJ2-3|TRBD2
TGCGCCAGCAGTGAGGGTGGTAGCGGGAGCGGGCCAGATACGCAGTATTTT
CASSEGGSGSGPDTQYF
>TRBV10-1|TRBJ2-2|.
TGCGCCAGCAGTGGAGCGGGCTCTGCCGGGGAGCTGTTTTTT
CASSGAGSAGELFF
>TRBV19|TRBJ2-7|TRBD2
TGTGCCAGTAGCCAGGCCGGGCGGGAGGGCTCCGAGCAGTACTTC
CASSQAGREGSEQYF
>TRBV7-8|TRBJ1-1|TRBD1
TGTGCCAGCAGCTTAAGGGCAGGGGGCTCCATGAACACTGAAGCTTTCTTT
CASSLRAGGSMNTEAFF
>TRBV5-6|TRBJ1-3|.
TGTGCCAGCAGCTCCCCGGGGGGCGGAAACACCATATATTTT
CASSSPGGGNTIYF
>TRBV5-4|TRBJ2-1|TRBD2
TGTGCCAGCAGGCCAAAAGCGGGAGGCTACAATGAGCAGTTCTTC
CASRPKAGGYNEQFF
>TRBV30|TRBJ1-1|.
TGTGCCTGGAGGACTACAGTGTACACTGAAGCTTTCTTT
CAWRTTVYTEAFF
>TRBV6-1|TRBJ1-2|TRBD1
TGTGCCAGCAGTGAGGACAGGAACTATGGCTACACCTTC
CASSEDRNYGYTF
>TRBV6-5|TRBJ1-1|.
TGTGCCAGCAGTTACGAAGAGGGGAGGTGGACTGAAGCTTTCTTT
CASSYEEGRWTEAFF
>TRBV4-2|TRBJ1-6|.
TGTGCCAGCAGCCTGACCTCCGGGACACAAGGATCACCCCTCCACTTT
CASSLTSGTQGSPLHF
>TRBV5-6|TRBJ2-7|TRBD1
TGTGCCAGCAGCTGGACGGGACAGGGTACCTACGAGCAGTACTTC
CASSWTGQGTYEQYF
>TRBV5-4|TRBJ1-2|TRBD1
TGTGCCAGCAGCCGGGGACAGGATAACTATGGCTACACCTTC
CASSRGQDNYGYTF
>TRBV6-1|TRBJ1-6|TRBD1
TGTGCCAGCAACACAGGGGGGAATTCACCCCTCCACTTT
CASNTGGNSPLHF
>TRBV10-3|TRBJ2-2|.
TGTGCCATCAGGCCCCGCGGGACCGGGGAGCTGTTTTTT
CAIRPRGTGELFF
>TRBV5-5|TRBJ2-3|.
TGTGCCAGCAGCTTCAATCGGGATACGCAGTATTTT
CASSFNRDTQYF
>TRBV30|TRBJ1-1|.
TGTGCCTGGGGCGGGAATTATAGGCACACTGAAGCTTTCTTT
CAWGGNYRHTEAFF
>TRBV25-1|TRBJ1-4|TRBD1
TGTGCCAGCAGTCCTCCCAAAGGGACAGGGGTTGAAAAACTGTTTTTT
CASSPPKGTGVEKLFF
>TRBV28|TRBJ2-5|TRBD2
TGTGCCAGCAGTGAATCTAGCGGGAGGGGAAAGACCCAGTACTTC
CASSESSGRGKTQYF
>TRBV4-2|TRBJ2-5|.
TGTGCCAGCAGCGAGGGTACAACCCTCAAAGAGACCCAGTACTTC
CASSEGTTLKETQYF
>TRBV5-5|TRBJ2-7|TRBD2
TGTGCCAGCAGCTTGAGACGGCTAGCGGGAGACGAGCAGTACTTC
CASSLRRLAGDEQYF
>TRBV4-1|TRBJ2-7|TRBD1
TGCGCCAGCAGCTCATATCAGGGGGCAAGGACCTACGAGCAGTACTTC
CASSSYQGARTYEQYF
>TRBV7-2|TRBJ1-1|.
TGTGCCAGCAGCTTAACTCACCGACGGAGGAACACTGAAGCTTTCTTT
CASSLTHRRRNTEAFF
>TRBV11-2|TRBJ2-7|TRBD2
TGTGCCAGCAGCTCCGGGACTAGCGGGAGCGAGCAGTACTTC
CASSSGTSGSEQYF
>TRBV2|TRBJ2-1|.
TGTGCCAGCAGTGAACTAGCTCAACCCTACAATGAGCAGTTCTTC
CASSELAQPYNEQFF
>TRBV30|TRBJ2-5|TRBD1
TGTGCCTGGAGGCCCCGGGACAGGGGATTCCAAGAGACCCAGTACTTC
CAWRPRDRGFQETQYF
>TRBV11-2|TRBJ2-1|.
TGTGCCAGCAGCTTAGGAGTAGCTACCGGTGTCAATGAGCAGTTCTTC
CASSLGVATGVNEQFF
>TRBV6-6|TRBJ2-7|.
TGTGCCAGCAGTTACTTAGGGGCGCATCCCTACGGCGAGCAGTACTTC
CASSYLGAHPYGEQYF
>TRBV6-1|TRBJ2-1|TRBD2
TGTGCCAGCATCTCCGGGCTAGCGGGAGTCGGTGAGCAGTTCTTC
CASISGLAGVGEQFF
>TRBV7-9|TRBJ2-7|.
TGTGCCAGCAGCTTACAGGGCTACGAGCAGTACTTC
CASSLQGYEQYF
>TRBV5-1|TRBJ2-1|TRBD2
TGCGCCAGCAGCCACGGACTAGCGGGCGACAATGAGCAGTTCTTC
CASSHGLAGDNEQFF
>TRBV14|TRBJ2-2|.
TGTGCCAGCAGCCCCCAGGCAACCGGGGAGCTGTTTTTT
CASSPQATGELFF
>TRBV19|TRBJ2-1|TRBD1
TGTGCCAGTACCCCGGACAGGAGCTCCTACAATGAGCAGTTCTTC
CASTPDRSSYNEQFF
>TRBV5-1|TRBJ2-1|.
TGCGCCAGCAGCTTGGCCTTGCAGGGAACCTACAATGAGCAGTTCTTC
CASSLALQGTYNEQFF
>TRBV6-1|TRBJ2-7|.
TGTGCCAGCGGGCTCGGTGCCTACGAGCAGTACTTC
CASGLGAYEQYF
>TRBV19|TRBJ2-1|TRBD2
TGTGCCAGTAGTACCGAGCGGGAGGGCCGTAATGAGCAGTTCTTC
CASSTEREGRNEQFF
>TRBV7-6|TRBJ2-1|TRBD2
TGTGCCAGCAGCTTAACCAGCGGGAGTTGGGATGAGCAGTTCTTC
CASSLTSGSWDEQFF
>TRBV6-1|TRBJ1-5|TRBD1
TGTGCCAGCAGTTGGGACAGGGTGAAGCCCCAGCATTTT
CASSWDRVKPQHF
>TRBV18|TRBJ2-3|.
TGTGCCAGCTCACCAAAAGGACAGTTTTCCACAGATACGCAGTATTTT
CASSPKGQFSTDTQYF
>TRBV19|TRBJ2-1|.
TGTGCCAGTAATGCGGGGTTTAGCTCCTACAATGAGCAGTTCTTC
CASNAGFSSYNEQFF
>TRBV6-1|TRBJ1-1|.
TGTGCCAGCAGCCTCCGGGGGGGGAGGACTGAAGCTTTCTTT
CASSLRGGRTEAFF
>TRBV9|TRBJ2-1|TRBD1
TGTGCCAGCAGCGTAGAGGGATGGAGGACAGGGGATGAGCAGTTCTTC
CASSVEGWRTGDEQFF
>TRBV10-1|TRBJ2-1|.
TGCGCCAGCAGTGGGACTTCTAATGAGCAGTTCTTC
CASSGTSNEQFF
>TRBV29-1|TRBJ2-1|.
TGCAGCGCCCGTTATCAGGGCCCTTCTGAGCAGTTCTTC
CSARYQGPSEQFF